The sequence of this T cell receptor beta chain was determined in a study of blood T cell repertoires in COVID-19. As for the study in general: Researchers got acute and convalescent COVID-19 samples from the United States, Italy and Spain. From T cells, B-cell-depleted T cells, or PBMCs came the material, which was cDNA or gDNA.

Trimming cost V 5 bases and J 0 bases, with 17 bases left between them. The CDR3 is made up of 16 amino acids. CDR1 SEHNR and CDR2 FQNEAQ come from the germline V gene (reference sequence). In the authors' methods: Researchers report that nucleated cell counts were estimated from reference gene primer amplification. Libraries were prepared by immunoSEQ multiplex PCR; TCRdb keeps only in-frame clonotypes and omits some of them. V and J calls and clone size are as listed in that table; D and trimming were resolved from the DNA. The sample shows approximately 100,000 clones, 70% to 90% of them seen only once.

The chain combines TRBV7-9 with TRBJ2-7, with D possibly being TRBD1 (7 bases). The sample taken for sequencing was peripheral blood. This clonotype was sampled from a woman in her 70s with acute or convalescent COVID-19. The CDR3 nucleotides read TGTGCCAGCAGCCCGGGGGACAGTAAAATCTCCTACGAGCAGTACGTC. Encoded protein: CASSPGDSKISYEQYV.